These 12 T cell receptor beta chains came from one sample sequenced in a study of identical twins. TCRdb itself ran the 5' RACE reads through MiXCR, one entry per CDR3 protein. The sample lists about 240,000 distinct CDR3 sequences; 10% to 13% were seen once. Sequencing was performed on memory T cells sorted from blood. The receptors derive from a middle-aged man in good health.

This clonotype occurred many times. The V gene is TRBV3-1, the J gene TRBJ2-7; D call uncertain. Per germline, CDR1 LGHDT and CDR2 YNNKEL (reference sequence). The ends were cut back, 4 bases at V and 4 bases at J, with 11 bases in the middle. The CDR3 contains 13 residues. CDR3 in DNA: TGTGCCAGCAGCCCCCCTACAGCGTACGAGCAGTACTTC. This codes for CASSPPTAYEQYF.

This chain links TRBV20-1 with TRBJ1-2; no reliable D call. The CDR3 is 13 residues long. V lost 3 bases and J 8 bases, leaving 16 bases between the germline ends. CDR1 and CDR2 (germline): DFQATT, SNEGSKA (reference sequence). As DNA, the CDR3 is TGCAGTGCTAGGGTACCAGACCTTGGAGGCTACACCTTC. It translates to CSARVPDLGGYTF.

This clonotype was counted at least ten times. This chain links TRBV12-3 or TRBV12-4 with TRBJ2-2; 7 nucleotides agree with TRBD1. The CDR3 is 15 residues long. V lost 3 bases to trimming and J lost 3 bases; unmatched junction nucleotides: 4. The DNA for the CDR3 is TGTGCCAGCAGTTTTCAGGGGGTTGACACCGGGGAGCTGTTTTTT. It translates to CASSFQGVDTGELFF.

The sample holds many counts of this clonotype. The genes are TRBV20-1 and TRBJ2-1; 9 nucleotides match TRBD2. Trimming removed 4 bases from V and 3 bases from J; junction bases left unmatched: 4. CDR1 is DFQATT, CDR2 SNEGSKA, per germline (reference sequence). This CDR3 has 14 amino acids. CDR3 coding DNA: TGCAGTGCTAAGCGGGGGGTAAACTACAATGAGCAGTTCTTC. Translating gives CSAKRGVNYNEQFF.

There are many counts of this clonotype. The gene calls are TRBV9 and TRBJ2-3, with TRBD2 identical over 8 bases. There are 15 residues in the CDR3. After removal of 3 bases from V and 5 bases from J, the junction contained 8 bases not matched to a gene. Germline-derived CDR1 and CDR2 are SGDLS and YYNGEE. The CDR3 DNA follows: TGTGCCAGCAGCGCCCTCGGGACTAGTGGAGATACGCAGTATTTT. Protein sequence: CASSALGTSGDTQYF. The whole variable domain, remainder taken from reference TRBV9 and TRBJ2-3, is DSGVTQTPKHLITATGQRVTLRCSPRSGDLSVYWYQQSLDQGLQFLIQYYNGEERAKGNILERFSAQQFPDLHSELNLSSLELGDSALYFCASSALGTSGDTQYFGPGTRLTVL.

This clonotype has at least ten counts. Written as DNA, the CDR3 is TGTGCCAGCAGAGATACAGCGGGGGCCCCGGTCTACGAGCAGTACTTC. Protein product: CASRDTAGAPVYEQYF. The chain joins TRBV11-1 to TRBJ2-7; 8 positions match TRBD2. The J segment lost 3 bases and the V segment lost 6 bases, leaving 13 bases of the junction unmatched. Germline values: CDR1 SGHAT, CDR2 FQDESV (reference sequence). CDR3 length: 16 amino acids.

The J gene is TRBJ2-2, the V gene TRBV7-8; 8 bases agree with TRBD2. This CDR3 region has 18 residues. CDR1 and CDR2 from the germline V gene are SGHVS and FQNEAQ. The trim removed 0 bases at V and 4 bases at J, leaving 10 bases unmatched. The DNA of the CDR3 is TGTGCCAGCAGCTTAGCCCAGGGCGGGGGGCGGGTCACCGGGGAGCTGTTTTTT. This encodes CASSLAQGGGRVTGELFF.

This clonotype was observed a few times. The chain links TRBV20-1 to TRBJ1-6; no clear D gene. V dropped 0 bases and J dropped 2 bases, with 11 bases sitting between them. The CDR3 is 16 amino acids. The germline gives CDR1 DFQATT, CDR2 SNEGSKA (reference sequence). CDR3 sequence reads: CSARDEPATYNSPLHF. The CDR3 coding sequence is TGCAGTGCTAGAGATGAGCCTGCGACCTATAATTCACCCCTCCACTTT.

Details on this clonotype: It may be a read error: a sequence one base away is much more abundant. V gene TRBV11-2 combines with J gene TRBJ1-1; TRBD1 aligns across 9 bases. The germline gives CDR1 SGHAT, CDR2 FQNNGV. The CDR3 is 13 amino acids. J gave up 2 bases and V 6 bases, and 1 base lay outside the gene matches. As DNA, the CDR3 is TGTGCCAGCAGGGGACAGGGTAACACTGAAGCTTTCTTT. Protein product: CASRGQGNTEAFF.

This clonotype was seen repeatedly, ten times or more. The chain combines TRBV7-2 with TRBJ2-1; the D gene is possibly TRBD2 (5 bases). V was trimmed by 5 bases and J by 4 bases, leaving 9 bases between them. CDR1 is SGHTA, CDR2 FQGNSA, per germline. This CDR3 has 13 residues. The CDR3 loop reads CASSHGGYNEQFF. In nucleotides, the CDR3 is TGTGCCAGCAGCCATGGAGGTTACAATGAGCAGTTCTTC.

The table lists this clonotype with a few counts. V is TRBV6-2 or TRBV6-3 and J is TRBJ1-3; 7 positions match TRBD1. The CDR3 runs 14 residues. Germline assignment: CDR1 MNHEY and CDR2 SVGEGT. Trimming at V came to 7 bases and at J to 2 bases, leaving 5 bases not matched to a gene. CDR3 protein: CASTIGTAGNTIYF. DNA of the CDR3: TGTGCCAGCACCATCGGGACAGCTGGAAACACCATATATTTT.

This clonotype was found many times. The rearrangement links TRBV6-5 to TRBJ1-4; perhaps TRBD1 as D (5 bases). Per germline, CDR1 MNHEY and CDR2 SVGAGI. The CDR3 loop spans 17 amino acids. Trimming took off 0 bases at V and 2 bases at J, with 13 bases between the two ends. The CDR3 DNA is TGTGCCAGCAGTTACTCGAAGGTCCCAGGGACTAATGAAAAACTGTTTTTT. Amino acids: CASSYSKVPGTNEKLFF.